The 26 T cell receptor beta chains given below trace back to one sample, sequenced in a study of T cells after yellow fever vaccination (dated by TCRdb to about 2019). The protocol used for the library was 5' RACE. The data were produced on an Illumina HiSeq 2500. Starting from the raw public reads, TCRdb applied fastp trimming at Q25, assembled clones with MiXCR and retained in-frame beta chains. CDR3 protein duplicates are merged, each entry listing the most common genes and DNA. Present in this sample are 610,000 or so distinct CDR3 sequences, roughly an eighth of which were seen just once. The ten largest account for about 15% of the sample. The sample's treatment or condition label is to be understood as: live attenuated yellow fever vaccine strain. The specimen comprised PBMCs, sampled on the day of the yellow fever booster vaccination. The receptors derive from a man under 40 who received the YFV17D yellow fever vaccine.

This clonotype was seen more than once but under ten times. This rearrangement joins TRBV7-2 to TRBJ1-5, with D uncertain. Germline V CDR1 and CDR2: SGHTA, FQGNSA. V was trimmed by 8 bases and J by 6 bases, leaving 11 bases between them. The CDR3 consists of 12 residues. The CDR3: CASGQYGQPQHF. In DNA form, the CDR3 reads TGTGCCAGCGGTCAGTACGGTCAGCCCCAGCATTTT.

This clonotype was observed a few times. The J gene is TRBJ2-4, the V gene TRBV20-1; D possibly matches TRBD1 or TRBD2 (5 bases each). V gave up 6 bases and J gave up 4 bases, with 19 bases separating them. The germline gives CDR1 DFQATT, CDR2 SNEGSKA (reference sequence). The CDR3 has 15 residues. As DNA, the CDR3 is TGCAGTGCAGCCGGGGCGCGGGCTTCAAAAAACATTCAGTACTTC. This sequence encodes CSAAGARASKNIQYF.

The CDR3 region has the DNA TGCGCCAGCTTCCCCCCTGGGAGAAGTGCCGGGGAGCTGTTTTTT. This encodes CASFPPGRSAGELFF. V and J are TRBV5-1 and TRBJ2-2; weak D call: TRBD2 (5 bases). CDR1 and CDR2 (germline): SGHRS, YFSETQ. V dropped 7 bases and J dropped 6 bases, with 19 bases sitting between them. The CDR3 extends over 15 amino acids. The variable domain in full, completed from reference TRBV5-1 and TRBJ2-2, reads KAGVTQTPRYLIKTRGQQVTLSCSPISGHRSVSWYQQTPGQGLQFLFEYFSETQRNKGNFPGRFSGRQFSNSRSEMNVSTLELGDSALYLCASFPPGRSAGELFFGEGSRLTVL.

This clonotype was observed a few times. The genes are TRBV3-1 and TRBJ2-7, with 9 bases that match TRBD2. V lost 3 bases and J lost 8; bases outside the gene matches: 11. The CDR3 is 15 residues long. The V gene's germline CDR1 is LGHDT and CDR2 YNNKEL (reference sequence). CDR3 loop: CASSHAASGNGKQYF. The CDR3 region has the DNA TGTGCCAGCAGCCACGCGGCTAGCGGGAACGGAAAGCAGTACTTC.

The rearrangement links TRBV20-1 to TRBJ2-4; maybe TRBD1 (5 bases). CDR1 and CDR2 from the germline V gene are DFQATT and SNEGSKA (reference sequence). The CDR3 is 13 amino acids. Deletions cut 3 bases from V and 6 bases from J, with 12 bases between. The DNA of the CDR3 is TGCAGTGCTAGTGAGCAGGGAAGAAACATTCAGTACTTC. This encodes CSASEQGRNIQYF.

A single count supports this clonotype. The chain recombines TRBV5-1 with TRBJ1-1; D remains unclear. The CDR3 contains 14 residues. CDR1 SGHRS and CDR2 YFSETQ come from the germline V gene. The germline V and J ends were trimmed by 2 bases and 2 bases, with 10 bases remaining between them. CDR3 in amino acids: CASSFREPNTEAFF. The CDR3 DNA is TGCGCCAGCAGCTTCCGGGAACCCAACACTGAAGCTTTCTTT. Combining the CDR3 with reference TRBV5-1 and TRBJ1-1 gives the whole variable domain KAGVTQTPRYLIKTRGQQVTLSCSPISGHRSVSWYQQTPGQGLQFLFEYFSETQRNKGNFPGRFSGRQFSNSRSEMNVSTLELGDSALYLCASSFREPNTEAFFGQGTRLTVV.

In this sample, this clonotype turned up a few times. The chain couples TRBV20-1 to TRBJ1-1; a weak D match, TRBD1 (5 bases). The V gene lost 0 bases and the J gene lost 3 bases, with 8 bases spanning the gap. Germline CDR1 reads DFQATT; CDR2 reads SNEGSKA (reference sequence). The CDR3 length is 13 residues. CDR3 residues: CSARDLGDTEAFF. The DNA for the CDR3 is TGCAGTGCTAGAGATCTGGGGGACACTGAAGCTTTCTTT.

The CDR3 DNA follows: TGTGCCAGCAGCTGGCCCCCCAGTCCGGAGCAGTACTTC. Its protein product is CASSWPPSPEQYF. V gene TRBV7-9 combines with J gene TRBJ2-7; D call uncertain. V was clipped by 4 bases and J by 7 bases, with 14 bases between them. Germline V lookup: CDR1 SEHNR, CDR2 FQNEAQ (reference sequence). The CDR3 loop spans 13 amino acids.

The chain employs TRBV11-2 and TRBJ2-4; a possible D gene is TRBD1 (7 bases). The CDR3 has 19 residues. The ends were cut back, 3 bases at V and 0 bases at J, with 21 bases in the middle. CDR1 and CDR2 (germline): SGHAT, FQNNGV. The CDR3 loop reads CASSFSGGLEKIAKNIQYF. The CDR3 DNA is TGTGCCAGCAGCTTCTCAGGGGGGTTAGAGAAAATAGCCAAAAACATTCAGTACTTC. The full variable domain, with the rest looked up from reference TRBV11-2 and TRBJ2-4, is EAGVAQSPRYKIIEKRQSVAFWCNPISGHATLYWYQQILGQGPKLLIQFQNNGVVDDSQLPKDRFSAERLKGVDSTLKIQPAKLEDSAVYLCASSFSGGLEKIAKNIQYFGAGTRLSVL.

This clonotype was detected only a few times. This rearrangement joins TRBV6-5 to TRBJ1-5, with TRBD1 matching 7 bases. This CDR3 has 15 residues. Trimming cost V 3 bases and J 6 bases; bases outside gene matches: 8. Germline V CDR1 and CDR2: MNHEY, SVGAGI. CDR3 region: CASSYRGREGQPQHF. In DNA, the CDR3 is TGTGCCAGCAGTTATAGGGGGCGCGAGGGTCAGCCCCAGCATTTT.

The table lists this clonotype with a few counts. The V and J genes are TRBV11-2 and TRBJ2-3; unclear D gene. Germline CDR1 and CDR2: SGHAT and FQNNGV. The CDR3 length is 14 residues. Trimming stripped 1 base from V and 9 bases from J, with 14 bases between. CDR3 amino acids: CASSLVGSPSTQYF. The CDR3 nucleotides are TGTGCCAGCAGCTTAGTGGGCTCCCCGTCGACGCAGTATTTT.

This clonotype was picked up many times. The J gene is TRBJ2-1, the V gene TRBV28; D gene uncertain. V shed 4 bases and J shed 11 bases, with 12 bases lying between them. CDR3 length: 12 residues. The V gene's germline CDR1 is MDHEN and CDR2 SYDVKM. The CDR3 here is CASSSFSTKQFF. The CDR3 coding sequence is TGTGCCAGCAGTTCCTTTTCAACTAAGCAGTTCTTC.

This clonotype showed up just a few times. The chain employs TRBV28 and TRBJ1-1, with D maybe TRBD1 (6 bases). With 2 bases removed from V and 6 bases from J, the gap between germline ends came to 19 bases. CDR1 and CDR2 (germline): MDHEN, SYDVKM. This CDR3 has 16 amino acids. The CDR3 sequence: CASSLQGRFPVAEAFF. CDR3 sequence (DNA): TGTGCCAGCAGTTTACAGGGGCGATTCCCCGTGGCTGAAGCTTTCTTT.

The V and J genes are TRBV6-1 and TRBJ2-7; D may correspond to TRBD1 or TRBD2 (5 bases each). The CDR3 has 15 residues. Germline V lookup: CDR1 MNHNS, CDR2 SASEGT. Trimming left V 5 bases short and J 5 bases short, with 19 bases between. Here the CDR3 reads CASSLGVGAGNEQYF. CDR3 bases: TGTGCCAGCAGTCTGGGGGTTGGGGCAGGGAACGAGCAGTACTTC.

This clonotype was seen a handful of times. CDR3 coding DNA: TGTGCCAGCAGACCCGGGGGGCAGAACACTGAAGCTTTCTTT. Protein sequence: CASRPGGQNTEAFF. The V gene is TRBV12-3 or TRBV12-4, the J gene TRBJ1-1; perhaps TRBD1 as D (6 bases). The CDR3 has 14 amino acids. Between the trimmed V and J ends, which lost 6 bases and 1 base, there was a span of 12 bases.

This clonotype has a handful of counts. The CDR3 bases are TGTGCCAGCCGGAAAGCGGGAGCAATGAACACTGAAGCTTTCTTT. Its protein is CASRKAGAMNTEAFF. The chain has TRBV19 and TRBJ1-1; D is unclear. The germline V and J ends were trimmed by 9 bases and 0 bases, with 17 bases remaining between them. The length of the CDR3 is 15 residues. The germline V gene has CDR1 LNHDA and CDR2 SQIVND (reference sequence).

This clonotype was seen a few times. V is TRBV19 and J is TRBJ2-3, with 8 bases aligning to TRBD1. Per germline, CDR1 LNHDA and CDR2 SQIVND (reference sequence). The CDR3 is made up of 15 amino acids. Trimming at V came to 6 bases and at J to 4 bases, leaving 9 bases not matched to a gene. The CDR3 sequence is CASRPSGGLPDTQYF. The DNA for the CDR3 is TGTGCCAGTAGGCCGTCAGGGGGCTTGCCAGATACGCAGTATTTT.

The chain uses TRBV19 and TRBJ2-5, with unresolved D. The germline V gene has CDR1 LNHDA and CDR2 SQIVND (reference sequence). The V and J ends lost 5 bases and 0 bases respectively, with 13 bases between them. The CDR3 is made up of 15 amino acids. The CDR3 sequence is CASSDLGEYQETQYF. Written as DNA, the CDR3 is TGTGCCAGTAGTGACCTTGGGGAATACCAAGAGACCCAGTACTTC.

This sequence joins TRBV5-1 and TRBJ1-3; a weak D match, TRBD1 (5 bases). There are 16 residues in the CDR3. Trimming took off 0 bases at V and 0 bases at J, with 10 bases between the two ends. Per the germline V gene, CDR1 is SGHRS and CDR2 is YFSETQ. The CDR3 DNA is TGCGCCAGCAGCTTGGCGTGGGGGACCTCTGGAAACACCATATATTTT. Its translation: CASSLAWGTSGNTIYF.

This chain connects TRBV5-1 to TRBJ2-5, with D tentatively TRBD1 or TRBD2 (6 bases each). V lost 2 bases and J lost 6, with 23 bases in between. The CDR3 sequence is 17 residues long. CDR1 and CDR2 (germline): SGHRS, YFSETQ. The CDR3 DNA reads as TGCGCCAGCAGCTTACCCCGGGACGGGGGCGCTGTGAAGACCCAGTACTTC. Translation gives CASSLPRDGGAVKTQYF.

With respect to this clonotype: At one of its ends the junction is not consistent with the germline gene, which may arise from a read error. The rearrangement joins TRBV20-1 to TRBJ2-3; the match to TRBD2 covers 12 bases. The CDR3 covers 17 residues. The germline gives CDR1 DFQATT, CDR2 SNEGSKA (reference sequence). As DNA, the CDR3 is TGCTGTGCTAGGCCCGCAAGGACTAGCGGGGCGACAGATACGCAGTATTTT. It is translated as CCARPARTSGATDTQYF.

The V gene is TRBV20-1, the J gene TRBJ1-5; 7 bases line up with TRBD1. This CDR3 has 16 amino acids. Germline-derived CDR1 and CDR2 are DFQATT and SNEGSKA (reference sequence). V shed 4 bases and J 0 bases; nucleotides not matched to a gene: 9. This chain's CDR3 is CSATTGSLGSNQPQHF. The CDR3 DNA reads TGCAGTGCTACGACAGGGAGCCTGGGTAGCAATCAGCCCCAGCATTTT.

CDR3 residues: CASSPRYTDTQYF. CDR3 bases: TGTGCCAGCAGCCCTCGTTACACAGATACGCAGTATTTT. The J gene is TRBJ2-3, the V gene TRBV7-2, with unresolved D. V lost 5 bases and J lost 2, with 8 bases in between. The CDR3 is made up of 13 amino acids. Germline V gene data show CDR1 as SGHTA and CDR2 as FQGNSA.

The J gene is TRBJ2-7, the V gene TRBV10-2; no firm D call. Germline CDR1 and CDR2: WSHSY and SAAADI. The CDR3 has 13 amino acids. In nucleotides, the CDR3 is TGCGCGACGAACCAGATGAATGCCTACGAGCAGTACTTC. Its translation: CATNQMNAYEQYF.

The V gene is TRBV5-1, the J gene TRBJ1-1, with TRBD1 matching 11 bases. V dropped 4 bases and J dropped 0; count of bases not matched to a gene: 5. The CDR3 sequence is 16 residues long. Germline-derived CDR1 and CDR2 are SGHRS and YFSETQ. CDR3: CASSPGTGGLNTEAFF. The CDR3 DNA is TGCGCCAGCAGCCCAGGGACAGGGGGATTGAACACTGAAGCTTTCTTT.

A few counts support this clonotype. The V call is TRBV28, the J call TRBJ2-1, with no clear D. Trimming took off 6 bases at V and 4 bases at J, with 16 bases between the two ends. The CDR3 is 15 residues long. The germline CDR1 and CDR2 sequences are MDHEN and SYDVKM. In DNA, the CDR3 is TGTGCCAGCAGGGCATATCGAGGTTTGTACAATGAGCAGTTCTTC. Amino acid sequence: CASRAYRGLYNEQFF.